These 3 T cell receptor beta chains were sequenced from one sample in a study of blood T cell repertoires in COVID-19. Produced via immunoSEQ multiplex PCR; TCRdb's table is partial and in-frame only. The data contain about 53,000 clones, roughly 82% of them singletons. The sample comprised peripheral blood. The receptors shown here come from a woman aged 60-70 years with acute or convalescent COVID-19.

The chain carries TRBV3-1 (or the pseudogene TRBV3-2) and TRBJ2-2, with no clear D. V was clipped by 2 bases and J by 5 bases, with 3 bases between them. CDR3 length equals 12 residues. The germline CDR1 and CDR2 sequences are LGHDT and YNNKEL (reference sequence). CDR3 bases: TGTGCCAGCAGCCAACCGACCGGGGAGCTGTTTTTT. The encoded protein is CASSQPTGELFF.

In DNA form, the CDR3 reads TGTGCCAGCAGCTCCCCCGGGACAGGAGCCGTAGCCAAAAACATTCAGTACTTC. Translating gives CASSSPGTGAVAKNIQYF. The genes are TRBV5-6 and TRBJ2-4, with 8 bases that match TRBD1. Trimming took 3 bases from V and 0 from J; bases not matched to a gene: 11. Germline loops: CDR1 SGHDT, CDR2 YYEEEE. The CDR3 sequence is 18 residues long.

The chain carries TRBV30 and TRBJ2-7, with 7 bases matching TRBD2. This CDR3 region has 15 residues. From germline, CDR1 is GTSNPN and CDR2 SVGIG (reference sequence). V lost 5 bases to trimming and J lost 2 bases; unmatched junction nucleotides: 12. This chain's CDR3 is CAWEGGRAGTYEQYF. The CDR3 region has the DNA TGTGCCTGGGAGGGAGGAAGAGCGGGGACCTACGAGCAGTACTTC.